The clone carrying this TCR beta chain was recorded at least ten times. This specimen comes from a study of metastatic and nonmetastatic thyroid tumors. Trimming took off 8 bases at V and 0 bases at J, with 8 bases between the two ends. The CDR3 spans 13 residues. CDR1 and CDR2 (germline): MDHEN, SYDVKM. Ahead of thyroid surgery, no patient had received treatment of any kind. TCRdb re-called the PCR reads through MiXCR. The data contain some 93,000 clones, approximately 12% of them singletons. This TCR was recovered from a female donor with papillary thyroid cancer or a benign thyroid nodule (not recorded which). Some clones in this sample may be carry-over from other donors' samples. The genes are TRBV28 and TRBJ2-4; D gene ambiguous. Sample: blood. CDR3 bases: TGTGCCAGCCTACAGCTAGCCAAAAACATTCAGTACTTC. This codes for CASLQLAKNIQYF.